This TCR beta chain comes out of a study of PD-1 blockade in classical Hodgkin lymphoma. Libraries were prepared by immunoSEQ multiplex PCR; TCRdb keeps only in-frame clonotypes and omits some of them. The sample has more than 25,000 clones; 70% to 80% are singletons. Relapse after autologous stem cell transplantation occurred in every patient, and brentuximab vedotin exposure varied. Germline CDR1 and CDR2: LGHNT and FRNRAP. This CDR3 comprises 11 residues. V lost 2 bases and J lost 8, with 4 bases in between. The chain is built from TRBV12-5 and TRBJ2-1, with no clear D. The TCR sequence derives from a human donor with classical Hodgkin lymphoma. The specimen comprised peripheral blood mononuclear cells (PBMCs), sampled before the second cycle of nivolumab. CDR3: CASGLNYEQFF. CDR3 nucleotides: TGTGCTAGTGGTTTGAACTATGAGCAGTTCTTC.